The clone carrying this T cell receptor (beta chain) was counted between two and nine times. Its antigen is unidentified. In the original processing: Samples held a median of approximately 96,000 TCRs, range about 23,224–750,000. TCRdb independently ran MiXCR on the RACE reads; one entry per CDR3 protein. These V and J calls derive from TCRdb rather than the authors' analysis. The data hold more than 85,000 distinct CDR3 sequences, with around 10% observed a single time. The data are from a study of human T cells and chemical hapten exposure. In the study overall: Alopecia areata, totalis and universalis patients, mostly female, were included. Study-wide results and caveats: TCRs whose frequency exceeded 1 in 1000 remained the same following DPC sensitization.

The CDR3 is 16 residues long. Germline CDR1 and CDR2: MNHEY and SVGEGT. The V gene lost 0 bases and the J gene lost 5 bases, with 16 bases spanning the gap. The time point is: patch test 2, 6 weeks after DPC sensitization. The treatment here: therapeutic diphenylcyclopropenone sensitization with weekly scalp DPC. Each patch test followed a blood draw. The sequencing used whole blood, collected in connection with sensitization to the hapten diphenylcyclopropenone (DPC). The chain carries TRBV6-2 or TRBV6-3 and TRBJ2-5, with unresolved D. The clonotype comes from a man between 40 and 49 years old with alopecia areata. Some clones in this sample may be carry-over from other donors' samples. CDR3 amino acids: CASSYSNPSFRETQYF. The CDR3 DNA reads as TGTGCCAGCAGTTACTCGAACCCATCCTTCAGGGAGACCCAGTACTTC.